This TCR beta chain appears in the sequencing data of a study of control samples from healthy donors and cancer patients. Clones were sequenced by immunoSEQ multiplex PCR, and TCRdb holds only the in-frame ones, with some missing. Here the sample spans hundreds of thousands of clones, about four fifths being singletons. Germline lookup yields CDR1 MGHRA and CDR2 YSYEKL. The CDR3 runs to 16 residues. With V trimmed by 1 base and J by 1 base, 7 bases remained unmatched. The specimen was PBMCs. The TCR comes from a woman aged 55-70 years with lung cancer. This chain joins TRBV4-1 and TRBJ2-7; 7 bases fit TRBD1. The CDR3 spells CASSQAGQVGSYEQYF. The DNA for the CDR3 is TGCGCCAGCAGCCAAGCAGGACAGGTCGGGTCCTACGAGCAGTACTTC.